These T cell receptor beta chains were read from a single sample in a study of T cell responses to AZD1222 COVID-19 vaccine. Measured with immunoSEQ multiplex PCR; TCRdb has only the in-frame clones, and not every one. The top ten clones hold around 3.5% of a sample with about 140,000 clones, about nine tenths of them seen once. This sample comprised peripheral blood, obtained 28 days after the second AZD1222 dose. The receptors come from an adult who received the AZD1222 COVID-19 vaccine. Each CDR3 is given with its conserved first and last residue. The D gene is left open where the match is weak. Only part of the rows carry a size: once, few, many, or a class if the clone is expanded.

size	V	D	J	DNA	CDR3
NA	TRBV27	NA	TRBJ2-5	TGTGCCAGCAGGCGGATTGGGACGTTATTACAAGAGACCCAGTACTTC	CASRRIGTLLQETQYF
NA	TRBV15	NA	TRBJ1-2	TGTGCCACCAGCAGGGAGGGAGATTGGGACTATGGCTACACCTTC	CATSREGDWDYGYTF
NA	TRBV24-1	TRBD1	TRBJ2-3	TGTGCCACCCGGGGACAGGGAGCGGGCACAGATACGCAGTATTTT	CATRGQGAGTDTQYF
NA	TRBV27	TRBD1	TRBJ1-2	TGTGCCAGCAGTCCTAAAGGACAGGGGGCAATAGGCTACACCTTC	CASSPKGQGAIGYTF
NA	TRBV2	NA	TRBJ1-6	TGTGCCAGCAGCTGGACAGACGATAATTCACCCCTCCACTTT	CASSWTDDNSPLHF
NA	TRBV6-2/TRBV6-3	NA	TRBJ1-2	TGTGCCAGCAGTGAGACGTCTGGTGGCTACACCTTC	CASSETSGGYTF
NA	TRBV28	NA	TRBJ2-7	TGTGCCAGCAGTTTGATGCCGATGATTCCCGGCAACGAGCAGTACTTC	CASSLMPMIPGNEQYF
once	TRBV4-1	TRBD2	TRBJ2-1	TGCGCCAGCAGCCGAGGGGTAGCGGGAATATACAATGAGCAGTTCTTC	CASSRGVAGIYNEQFF
NA	TRBV14	NA	TRBJ1-2	TGTGCCAGCAGCAAAGGAGGGTATGGCTACACCTTC	CASSKGGYGYTF
NA	TRBV11-3	TRBD2	TRBJ2-1	TGTGCCAGCAGCCCCTTTCGCGGGAGGGTCGATGAGCAGTTCTTC	CASSPFRGRVDEQFF
NA	TRBV27	NA	TRBJ1-5	TGTGCCAGCAGTTTAAAGGGCGACGGGATAAATCAGCCCCAGCATTTT	CASSLKGDGINQPQHF
NA	TRBV2	NA	TRBJ1-2	TGTGCCAGCAGCCCGGGACTGGAAGGCTATGGCTACACCTTC	CASSPGLEGYGYTF
NA	TRBV5-1	TRBD1	TRBJ1-6	TGCGCCAGCACCCTTTCGACAGGGGATTCACCCCTCCACTTT	CASTLSTGDSPLHF
NA	TRBV19	NA	TRBJ2-7	TGTGCCAGTAGTATCGGGGGACACGTTTCCTACGAGCAGTACTTC	CASSIGGHVSYEQYF
NA	TRBV28	NA	TRBJ2-3	TGTGCCAGCAGCTTGTCCGGGGAGGCAGATACGCAGTATTTT	CASSLSGEADTQYF
once	TRBV2	TRBD1	TRBJ2-3	TGTGCCAGCAGGGACAGGGGGAACACGCAGTATTTT	CASRDRGNTQYF
NA	TRBV27	TRBD1	TRBJ1-5	TGTGCCAGCAAAGGACAGGGAGGTCAGCCCCAGCATTTT	CASKGQGGQPQHF
NA	TRBV10-2	NA	TRBJ2-7	TGCGCCAGCAGTCTCGGGTCTAGGGAGCAGTACTTC	CASSLGSREQYF
NA	TRBV2	TRBD1	TRBJ1-1	TGTGCCAGCGTCCGGGACAGGGGTGGAACTGAAGCTTTCTTT	CASVRDRGGTEAFF
few	TRBV27	TRBD2	TRBJ2-7	TGTGCCAGCAGACCTGGACTAGCGGGCCTCTACGAGCAGTACTTC	CASRPGLAGLYEQYF
NA	TRBV7-2	TRBD1	TRBJ2-7	TGTGCCAGCAGCCCCACCGGACAGGGTTTCTACGAGCAGTACTTC	CASSPTGQGFYEQYF
NA	TRBV5-8	NA	TRBJ2-5	TGTGCCAGCAGCTCCGTTCCGGGCCAGAGCCGAGAGACCCAGTACTTC	CASSSVPGQSRETQYF
few	TRBV2	TRBD2	TRBJ2-7	TGTGCCAGCAGTGAAGCGAAACTAGCGGGAGAGGGCGAGCAGTACTTC	CASSEAKLAGEGEQYF
NA	TRBV23-1	TRBD1	TRBJ1-4	TGCGCCAGCAGTTCCAACAGGGGGCGCATATTTTTT	CASSSNRGRIFF
NA	TRBV3-1/TRBV3-2	NA	TRBJ2-1	TGTGCCAGCGCGGTAAAGGCCCTCGCCGCGTATGAGCAGTTCTTC	CASAVKALAAYEQFF
NA	TRBV24-1	TRBD1	TRBJ2-1	TGTGCCACCACGGGACAGACCTACAATGAGCAGTTCTTC	CATTGQTYNEQFF
NA	TRBV24-1	TRBD1	TRBJ2-2	TGTGCCACCAGACAGGGGTCCGGGGAGCTGTTTTTT	CATRQGSGELFF
once	TRBV20-1	NA	TRBJ2-7	TGCACTGCCGTCGGGAACGAGCAGTACTTC	CTAVGNEQYF
NA	TRBV30	NA	TRBJ1-1	TGTGCCTGGAGATATGTCGGCAGGGCTGAAGCTTTCTTT	CAWRYVGRAEAFF
NA	TRBV5-5	NA	TRBJ1-4	TGTGCCAGCAGCTTCTCCAGGGGCCCGGCTAATGAAAAACTGTTTTTT	CASSFSRGPANEKLFF
NA	TRBV28	TRBD1	TRBJ1-3	TGTGCCAGCAGTTTTAACCCCCGGGACAGGGCGTCTGGAAACACCATATATTTT	CASSFNPRDRASGNTIYF
NA	TRBV11-3	TRBD1	TRBJ2-2	TGTGCCAGCAGCCCAGACAGGGCCACCGGGGAGCTGTTTTTT	CASSPDRATGELFF
NA	TRBV7-9	NA	TRBJ1-4	TGTGCCAGCAGCCCACCGGGACAAAATGAAAAACTGTTTTTT	CASSPPGQNEKLFF
NA	TRBV27	NA	TRBJ2-4	TGTGCCAGCAGTTTTGAGTCGCCAGGGGTAGCCAAAAACATTCAGTACTTC	CASSFESPGVAKNIQYF
NA	TRBV5-4	NA	TRBJ1-5	TGTGCCAGCAGCCTCGACAGGACCAATCAGCCCCAGCATTTT	CASSLDRTNQPQHF
NA	TRBV7-9	TRBD2	TRBJ2-3	TGTGCCAGCACCCCAGCGGGATGGGGCACAGATACGCAGTATTTT	CASTPAGWGTDTQYF
NA	TRBV28	NA	TRBJ1-4	TGTGCCAGCAGGCGAAGGGATAATGAAAAACTGTTTTTT	CASRRRDNEKLFF
NA	TRBV28	TRBD2	TRBJ2-2	TGTGCCAGCAGAGGGGGGACTAGCGGGAGACGGGAGCTGTTTTTT	CASRGGTSGRRELFF
NA	TRBV6-4	NA	TRBJ1-2	TGTGCCAGCAGTGACTCGAGTAGGGGTCCTACCGCGGTATACACCTTC	CASSDSSRGPTAVYTF